Each of the 21 T cell receptor beta chains below was sequenced from the same sample in a study of T cells after yellow fever vaccination. TCRdb analysed the 5' RACE reads with MiXCR anew, one entry per CDR3 protein. The sample includes approximately 260,000 distinct CDR3 sequences, 13% of them seen just once. The material sequenced was CD4+ T cells sorted from PBMCs, taken 45 days after the yellow fever booster vaccination. The origin of the receptors is a man aged 25 to 40 who received the YFV17D yellow fever vaccine.

This clonotype appeared a few times. V usage is TRBV12-5 and J usage is TRBJ2-3; possibly TRBD1 for D (5 bases). This CDR3 has 19 residues. CDR1 is LGHNT, CDR2 FRNRAP, per germline. In nucleotides, the CDR3 is TGTGTCCTAGTGAGCTCCCCGAAACATCAGGGAATACTTGGAGATACGCAGTATTTT. Its protein is CVLVSSPKHQGILGDTQYF. The full variable domain, rest sourced from reference TRBV12-5 and TRBJ2-3, is DARVTQTPRHKVTEMGQEVTMRCQPILGHNTVFWYRQTMMQGLELLAYFRNRAPLDDSGMPKDRFSAEMPDATLATLKIQPSEPRDSAVYFCVLVSSPKHQGILGDTQYFGPGTRLTVL.

This clonotype appeared a few times. The genes are TRBV5-1 and TRBJ2-7, with unresolved D. Germline lookup yields CDR1 SGHRS and CDR2 YFSETQ. The CDR3 spans 12 residues. Trimming left V 0 bases short and J 6 bases short, with 7 bases between. CDR3 amino acids: CASSLDGPEQYF. The CDR3 region has the DNA TGCGCCAGCAGCTTGGATGGACCCGAGCAGTACTTC. The complete variable domain, with remaining parts taken from reference TRBV5-1 and TRBJ2-7, reads KAGVTQTPRYLIKTRGQQVTLSCSPISGHRSVSWYQQTPGQGLQFLFEYFSETQRNKGNFPGRFSGRQFSNSRSEMNVSTLELGDSALYLCASSLDGPEQYFGPGTRLTVT.

The chain employs TRBV12-3 or TRBV12-4 and TRBJ1-1; possible D gene TRBD1, 6 bases. The CDR3 covers 14 residues. V lost 6 bases to trimming and J lost 5 bases, with 16 bases between them. CDR3 bases: TGTGCCAGCAGCCGAAACAGGGATGGGACTGAAGCTTTCTTT. This sequence encodes CASSRNRDGTEAFF.

The chain carries TRBV7-8 and TRBJ2-3, with D perhaps matching TRBD1 or TRBD2 (5 bases each). The germline CDR1 and CDR2 sequences are SGHVS and FQNEAQ. This CDR3 spans 15 amino acids. V was shortened by 5 bases and J by 0 bases, with 12 bases between the two germline ends. The DNA for the CDR3 is TGTGCCAGCAGCCCCCGGGGCGGGAGCACAGATACGCAGTATTTT. Protein: CASSPRGGSTDTQYF. Drawing the rest from reference TRBV7-8 and TRBJ2-3, the complete variable domain is GAGVSQSPRYKVAKRGQDVALRCDPISGHVSLFWYQQALGQGPEFLTYFQNEAQLDKSGLPSDRFFAERPEGSVSTLKIQRTQQEDSAVYLCASSPRGGSTDTQYFGPGTRLTVL.

This clonotype was recorded a few times. The chain combines TRBV11-2 with TRBJ2-5; D is unclear. Looked up from germline, CDR1 is SGHAT and CDR2 is FQNNGV. This CDR3 has 15 amino acids. The ends were cut back, 1 base at V and 2 bases at J, with 11 bases in the middle. The CDR3 loop is CASSLGVIRQETQYF. CDR3 nucleotides: TGTGCCAGCAGCTTAGGGGTCATAAGACAAGAGACCCAGTACTTC.

This clonotype was found once. The chain carries TRBV18 and TRBJ2-2; 9 bases fit TRBD2. V dropped 0 bases and J dropped 4; count of bases not matched to a gene: 3. Germline V CDR1 and CDR2: KGHSH, LQKENI. This CDR3 region has 16 residues. CDR3 coding DNA: TGTGCCAGCTCACCACCTCTAGCGGGAAGCACCGGGGAGCTGTTTTTT. Encoded protein: CASSPPLAGSTGELFF.

This clonotype appeared a few times. The J gene is TRBJ2-3, the V gene TRBV5-6, with 10 bases aligning to TRBD2. V was pared by 0 bases and J by 6 bases, with 7 bases of the junction left unmatched. The CDR3 has 16 amino acids. Germline V gene lookup returns CDR1 SGHDT and CDR2 YYEEEE. CDR3 bases: TGTGCCAGCAGCTTGGGGACTAGCGGACTGGTGGATACGCAGTATTTT. It specifies CASSLGTSGLVDTQYF.

There are many counts of this clonotype. The chain has TRBV29-1 and TRBJ2-1; TRBD2 agrees at 13 bases. The trim removed 6 bases at V and 15 bases at J, leaving 8 bases unmatched. The CDR3 extends over 12 amino acids. CDR1 SQVTM and CDR2 ANQGSEA come from the germline V gene. The CDR3 region is CSVYGLAGVGFF. The DNA of the CDR3 is TGCAGCGTCTACGGACTAGCGGGAGTTGGGTTCTTC.

This clonotype was seen a handful of times. The chain has TRBV28 and TRBJ1-2, with a tentative D call TRBD1 (5 bases). The V and J ends lost 3 bases and 4 bases respectively, with 15 bases between them. The CDR3 is 15 residues long. From germline, CDR1 is MDHEN and CDR2 SYDVKM. CDR3: CASSLGQSQTYGYTF. CDR3 coding DNA: TGTGCCAGCAGTTTGGGGCAGAGCCAGACCTATGGCTACACCTTC.

In its sample, this clonotype was seen a few times. The J gene is TRBJ2-1, the V gene TRBV28, with D perhaps TRBD1 (7 bases). V gave up 6 bases and J gave up 6 bases, with 15 bases separating them. The germline CDR1 and CDR2 sequences are MDHEN and SYDVKM. The CDR3 has 14 residues. Written as DNA, the CDR3 is TGTGCCAGCAGGCGACAGGGAGGCATCAATGAGCAGTTCTTC. As protein: CASRRQGGINEQFF.

The chain links TRBV4-3 to TRBJ2-2; 10 bases match TRBD1. This CDR3 spans 17 amino acids. The germline CDR1 and CDR2 sequences are LGHNA and YSLEER. V was pared by 3 bases and J by 4 bases, with 8 bases of the junction left unmatched. The CDR3 DNA reads as TGCGCCAGCAGCCAGGAATCGACAGGGGGCTTCACCGGGGAGCTGTTTTTT. Translating it yields CASSQESTGGFTGELFF.

Remarks on this clonotype: A much larger clone differs by one base, so this may be a read error. The rearrangement joins TRBV6-1 to TRBJ1-6; perhaps TRBD1 as D (5 bases). V was shortened by 7 bases and J by 6 bases, with 19 bases between the two germline ends. The germline CDR1 and CDR2 sequences are MNHNS and SASEGT. CDR3 length: 16 amino acids. CDR3 nucleotide sequence: TGTGCCAGCACCCGCGAGCGGGACGGGCCTAATTCACCCCTCCACTTT. Amino acids: CASTRERDGPNSPLHF.

This clonotype was found a few times. V is TRBV20-1 and J is TRBJ1-6; no firm D call. The ends were cut back, 0 bases at V and 7 bases at J, with 10 bases in the middle. The length of the CDR3 is 14 residues. Germline V CDR1 and CDR2: DFQATT, SNEGSKA (reference sequence). This CDR3 reads CSARDAPRNSPLHF. CDR3 DNA sequence: TGCAGTGCTAGAGATGCTCCGCGGAATTCACCCCTCCACTTT.

This clonotype was seen repeatedly, ten times or more. The chain links TRBV7-6 to TRBJ2-5; a weak D match, TRBD1 (6 bases). Germline V gene lookup returns CDR1 SGHVS and CDR2 FNYEAQ. V was shortened by 4 bases and J by 5 bases, with 14 bases between the two germline ends. The CDR3 has 14 residues. The CDR3 nucleotides are TGTGCCAGCAGCTACGGACAGCTAAGGGAGACCCAGTACTTC. It is translated as CASSYGQLRETQYF.

The chain links TRBV5-1 to TRBJ2-1; 7 bases map to TRBD2. This CDR3 contains 14 residues. Trimming cost V 4 bases and J 8 bases; bases outside gene matches: 9. CDR1 is SGHRS and CDR2 is YFSETQ in the germline V gene. DNA of the CDR3: TGCGCCAGCAGCGCAACCGGGAGGTCAGATGAGCAGTTCTTC. The encoded protein is CASSATGRSDEQFF.

CDR3 sequence (DNA): TGCAGTGCTAGTGGTTTGGCCTCGGACAATGAGCAGTTCTTC. This codes for CSASGLASDNEQFF. V gene TRBV20-1 combines with J gene TRBJ2-1; no definite D call. With 3 bases removed from V and 5 bases from J, the gap between germline ends came to 14 bases. The germline gives CDR1 DFQATT, CDR2 SNEGSKA (reference sequence). The CDR3 covers 14 residues.

The V call is TRBV29-1, the J call TRBJ2-1; D gene uncertain. The CDR3 is 13 residues long. V gave up 4 bases and J gave up 7 bases, with 14 bases separating them. The germline gives CDR1 SQVTM, CDR2 ANQGSEA. The CDR3 coding sequence is TGCAGCGTTGGGGATAGGGCGACGAATGAGCAGTTCTTC. It translates to CSVGDRATNEQFF.

This clonotype was observed a handful of times. The chain uses TRBV20-1 and TRBJ2-3, with TRBD2 matching 8 bases. The CDR3 is 16 amino acids. V lost 3 bases, J lost 2 bases, and 10 bases stayed unmatched. Germline V gene lookup returns CDR1 DFQATT and CDR2 SNEGSKA (reference sequence). The CDR3 nucleotides are TGCAGTGCTAGCCTAATAGCGGGAACATACACAGATACGCAGTATTTT. It is translated as CSASLIAGTYTDTQYF.

As to this clonotype: Its ends do not fully match the called genes, so a read error is possible. The CDR3, as DNA: TGTGCCACACAGGGTGGGGATGAAAGACTGTTTTTT. Its translation is CATQGGDERLFF. The rearrangement uses TRBV10-3 and TRBJ1-4, with D perhaps TRBD1 (6 bases). CDR1 ENHRY and CDR2 SYGVKD come from the germline V gene. This CDR3 region has 12 residues.

This clonotype was seen more than once but under ten times. The chain uses TRBV20-1 and TRBJ2-4; D ambiguous. V lost 0 bases and J 3 bases, leaving 6 bases between the germline ends. Germline CDR1 reads DFQATT; CDR2 reads SNEGSKA (reference sequence). The CDR3 extends over 13 amino acids. CDR3 nucleotide sequence: TGCAGTGCTAGAGACCGTAACAAAAACATTCAGTACTTC. Protein: CSARDRNKNIQYF.

The chain employs TRBV10-3 and TRBJ2-5; 9 bases fit TRBD2. J was trimmed by 2 bases and V by 3 bases; bases with no gene match: 1. Germline CDR1 ENHRY, CDR2 SYGVKD. This CDR3 region has 14 residues. Here the CDR3 DNA reads TGTGCCATCAGTGACCTAGCGGGGCAAGAGACCCAGTACTTC. Translation gives CAISDLAGQETQYF.